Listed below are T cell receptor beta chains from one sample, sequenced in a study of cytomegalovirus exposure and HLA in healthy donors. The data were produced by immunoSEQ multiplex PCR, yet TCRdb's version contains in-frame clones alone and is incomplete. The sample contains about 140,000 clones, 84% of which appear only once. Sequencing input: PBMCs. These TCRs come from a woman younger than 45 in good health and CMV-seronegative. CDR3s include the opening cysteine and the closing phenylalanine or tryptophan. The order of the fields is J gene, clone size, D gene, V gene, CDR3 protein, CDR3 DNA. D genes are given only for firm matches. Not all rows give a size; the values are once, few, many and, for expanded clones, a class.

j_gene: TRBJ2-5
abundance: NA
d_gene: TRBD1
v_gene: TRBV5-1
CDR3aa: CASSQDGTGPETQYF
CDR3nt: TGCGCCAGCAGCCAAGACGGGACAGGGCCAGAGACCCAGTACTTC

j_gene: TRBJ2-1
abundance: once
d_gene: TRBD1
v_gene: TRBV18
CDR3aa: CASSPSRTGQQFF
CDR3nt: TGTGCCAGCTCACCATCTCGGACAGGGCAGCAGTTCTTC

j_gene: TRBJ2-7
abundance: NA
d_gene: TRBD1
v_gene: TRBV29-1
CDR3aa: CSVADRAFYEQYF
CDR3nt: TGCAGCGTCGCCGACAGGGCTTTCTACGAGCAGTACTTC

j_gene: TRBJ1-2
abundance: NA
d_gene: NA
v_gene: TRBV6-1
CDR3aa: CASSAAGWRGYTF
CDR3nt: TGTGCCAGCAGTGCCGCAGGGTGGCGTGGCTACACCTTC

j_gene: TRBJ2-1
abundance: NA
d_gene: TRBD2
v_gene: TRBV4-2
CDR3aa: CASSPSSGGARNEQFF
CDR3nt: TGTGCCAGCAGCCCTAGTAGCGGGGGGGCGAGGAATGAGCAGTTCTTC

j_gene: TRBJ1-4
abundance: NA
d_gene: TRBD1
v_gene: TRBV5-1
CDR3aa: CASSYTGANEKLFF
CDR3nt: TGCGCCAGCAGCTATACAGGGGCTAATGAAAAACTGTTTTTT

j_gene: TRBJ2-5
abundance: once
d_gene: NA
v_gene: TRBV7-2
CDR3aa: CASSLDGHNQETQYF
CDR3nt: TGTGCCAGCAGCTTAGATGGGCACAACCAAGAGACCCAGTACTTC

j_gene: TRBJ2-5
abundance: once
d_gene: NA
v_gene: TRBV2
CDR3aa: CASSGRMYQETQYF
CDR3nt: TGTGCCAGCAGTGGGCGGATGTACCAAGAGACCCAGTACTTC

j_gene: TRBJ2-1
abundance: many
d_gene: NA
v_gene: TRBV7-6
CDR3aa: CASSLVGGPSYNEQFF
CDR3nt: TGTGCCAGCAGCTTAGTGGGGGGGCCCTCCTACAATGAGCAGTTCTTC

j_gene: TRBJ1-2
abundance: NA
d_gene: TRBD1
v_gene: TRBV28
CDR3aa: CASSSAGTGDSYGYTF
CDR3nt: TGTGCCAGCAGCTCTGCCGGGACAGGTGATTCATATGGCTACACCTTC

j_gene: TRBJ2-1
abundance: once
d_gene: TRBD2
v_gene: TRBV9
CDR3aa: CASSVGTSGGQLGSYNEQFF
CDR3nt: TGTGCCAGCAGCGTAGGGACTAGCGGGGGCCAACTGGGGTCCTACAATGAGCAGTTCTTC

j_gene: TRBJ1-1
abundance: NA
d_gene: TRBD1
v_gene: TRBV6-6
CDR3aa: CASTKGTGWGTEAFF
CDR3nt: TGTGCCAGCACCAAGGGGACAGGGTGGGGCACTGAAGCTTTCTTT

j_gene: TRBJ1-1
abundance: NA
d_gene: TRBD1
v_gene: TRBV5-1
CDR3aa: CASSVSGTGEYSTEAFF
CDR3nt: TGCGCCAGCAGCGTCTCCGGGACAGGGGAATATAGCACTGAAGCTTTCTTT

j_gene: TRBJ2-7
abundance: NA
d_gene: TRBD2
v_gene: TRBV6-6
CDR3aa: CATLKRSGGGEQYF
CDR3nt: TGTGCCACTCTCAAAAGAAGCGGGGGAGGCGAGCAGTACTTC

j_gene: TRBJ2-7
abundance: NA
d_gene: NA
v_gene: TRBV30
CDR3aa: CASSDTSYEQYF
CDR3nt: TGTGCCTCCTCGGACACCTCCTACGAGCAGTACTTC

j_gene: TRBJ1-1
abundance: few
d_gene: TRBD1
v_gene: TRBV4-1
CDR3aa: CASSHTGGSTEAFF
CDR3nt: TGCGCCAGCAGCCATACAGGGGGGAGCACTGAAGCTTTCTTT

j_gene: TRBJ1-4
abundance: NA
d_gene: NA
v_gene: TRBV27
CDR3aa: CASSFWGRTNEKLFF
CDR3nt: TGTGCCAGCAGTTTTTGGGGGAGGACAAATGAAAAACTGTTTTTT

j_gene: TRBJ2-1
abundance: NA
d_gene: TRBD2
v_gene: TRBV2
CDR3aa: CASSWGGEQFF
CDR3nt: TGTGCCAGCTCTTGGGGGGGTGAGCAGTTCTTC

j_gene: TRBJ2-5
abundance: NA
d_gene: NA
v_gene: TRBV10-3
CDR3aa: CAIRGADPSSDDPLQETQYF
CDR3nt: TGTGCCATCAGAGGGGCAGACCCCTCGTCGGATGACCCCCTACAAGAGACCCAGTACTTC

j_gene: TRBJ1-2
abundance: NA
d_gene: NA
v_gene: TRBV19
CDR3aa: CASTGQLTYGYTF
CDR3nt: TGTGCCAGTACAGGACAGCTAACCTATGGCTACACCTTC

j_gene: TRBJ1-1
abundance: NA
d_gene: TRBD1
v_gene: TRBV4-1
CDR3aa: CASSQAGTGNTEAFF
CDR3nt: TGCGCCAGCAGCCAAGCCGGGACAGGGAACACTGAAGCTTTCTTT

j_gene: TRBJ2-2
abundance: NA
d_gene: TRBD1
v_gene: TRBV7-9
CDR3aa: CASSHDREHGELFF
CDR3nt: TGTGCCAGCAGCCACGACAGGGAACACGGGGAGCTGTTTTTT

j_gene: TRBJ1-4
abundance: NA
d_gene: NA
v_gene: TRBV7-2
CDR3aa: CASSLAGGRTLNEKLFF
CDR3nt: TGTGCCAGCAGCTTAGCGGGGGGACGGACCCTTAATGAAAAACTGTTTTTT

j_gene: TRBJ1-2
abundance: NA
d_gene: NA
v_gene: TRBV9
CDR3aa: CASSGEGQTANYGYTF
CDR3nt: TGTGCCAGCAGCGGGGAGGGTCAGACAGCTAACTATGGCTACACCTTC

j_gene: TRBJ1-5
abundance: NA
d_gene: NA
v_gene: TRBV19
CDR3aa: CASSIGEGYRERQPQHF
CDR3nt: TGTGCCAGTAGTATAGGCGAGGGGTACAGGGAGCGTCAGCCCCAGCATTTT

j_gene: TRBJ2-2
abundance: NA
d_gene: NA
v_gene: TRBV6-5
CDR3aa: CASSYSWLGGTGELFF
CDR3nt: TGTGCCAGCAGTTACTCGTGGCTAGGAGGGACCGGGGAGCTGTTTTTT

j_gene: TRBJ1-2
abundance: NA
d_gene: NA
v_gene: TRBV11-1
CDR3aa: CASSSGPQGDGYTF
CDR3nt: TGTGCCAGCAGCTCCGGCCCACAGGGAGACGGCTACACCTTC

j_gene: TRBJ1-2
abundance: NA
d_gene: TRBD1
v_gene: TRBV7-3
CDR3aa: CASSTPGGIGYTF
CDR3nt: TGTGCCAGCAGCACCCCAGGGGGAATTGGCTACACCTTC

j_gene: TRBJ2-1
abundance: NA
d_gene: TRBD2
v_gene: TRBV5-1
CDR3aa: CASSFVAGGEQFF
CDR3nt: TGCGCCAGCAGCTTCGTAGCGGGGGGTGAGCAGTTCTTC

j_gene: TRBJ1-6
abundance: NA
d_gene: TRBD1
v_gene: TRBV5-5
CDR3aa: CASSQLQGPSYNSPLHF
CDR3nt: TGTGCCAGCAGCCAGTTACAGGGGCCCTCTTATAATTCACCCCTCCACTTT

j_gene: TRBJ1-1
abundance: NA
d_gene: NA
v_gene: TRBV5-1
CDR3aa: CASSLAGTGRGTEAFF
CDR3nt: TGCGCCAGCAGCTTGGCCGGAACAGGGAGGGGCACTGAAGCTTTCTTT

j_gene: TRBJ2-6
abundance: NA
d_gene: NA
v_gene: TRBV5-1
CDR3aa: CASSSGSSGANVLTF
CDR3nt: TGCGCCAGCAGTTCCGGGTCCTCTGGGGCCAACGTCCTGACTTTC

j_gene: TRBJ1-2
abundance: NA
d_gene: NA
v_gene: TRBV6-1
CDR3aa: CASSVDFYGYTF
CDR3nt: TGTGCCAGCAGTGTAGATTTCTATGGCTACACCTTC

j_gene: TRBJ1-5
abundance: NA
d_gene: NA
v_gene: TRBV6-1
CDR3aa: CASSEGGRGGQPQHF
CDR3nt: TGTGCCAGCAGTGAAGGGGGGAGGGGAGGTCAGCCCCAGCATTTT

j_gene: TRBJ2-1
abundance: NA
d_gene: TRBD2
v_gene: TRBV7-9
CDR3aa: CASSLAAGGPRKEQFF
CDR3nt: TGTGCCAGCAGCTTAGCGGCGGGGGGGCCGAGGAAAGAGCAGTTCTTC

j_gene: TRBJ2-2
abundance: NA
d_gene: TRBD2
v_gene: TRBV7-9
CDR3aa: CASSRLAGAPTGELFF
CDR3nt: TGTGCCAGCAGCCGACTAGCGGGGGCTCCCACCGGGGAGCTGTTTTTT

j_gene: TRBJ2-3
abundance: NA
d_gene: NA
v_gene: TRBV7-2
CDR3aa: CASSHIPLLVGGTDTQYF
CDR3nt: TGTGCCAGCAGCCATATACCGTTACTTGTGGGAGGCACAGATACGCAGTATTTT

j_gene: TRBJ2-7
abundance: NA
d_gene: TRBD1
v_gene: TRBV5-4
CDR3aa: CASSPGTGGYEQYF
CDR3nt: TGTGCCAGCAGCCCGGGGACAGGGGGCTACGAGCAGTACTTC

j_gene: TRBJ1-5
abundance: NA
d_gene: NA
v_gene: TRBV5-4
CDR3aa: CASSFNSNQPQHF
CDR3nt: TGTGCCAGCAGTTTCAATAGCAATCAGCCCCAGCATTTT

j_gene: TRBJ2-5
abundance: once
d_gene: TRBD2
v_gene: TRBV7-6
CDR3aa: CASSLGASGAETQYF
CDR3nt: TGTGCCAGCAGCTTAGGTGCTAGCGGGGCGGAGACCCAGTACTTC

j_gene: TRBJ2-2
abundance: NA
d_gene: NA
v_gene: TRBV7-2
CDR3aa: CASSLSLSGELFF
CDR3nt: TGTGCCAGCAGCCTCTCGTTGTCCGGGGAGCTGTTTTTT

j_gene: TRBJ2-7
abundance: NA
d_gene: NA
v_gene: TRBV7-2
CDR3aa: CASSSDTYEQYF
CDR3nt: TGTGCCAGCAGCTCAGACACCTACGAGCAGTACTTC

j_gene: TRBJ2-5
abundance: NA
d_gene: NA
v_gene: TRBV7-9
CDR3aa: CASSLYPEETQYF
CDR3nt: TGTGCCAGCAGCTTATATCCGGAGGAGACCCAGTACTTC

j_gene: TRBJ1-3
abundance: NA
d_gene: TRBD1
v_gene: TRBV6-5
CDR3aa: CASRRGTGGNTIYF
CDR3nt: TGTGCCAGCCGCCGTGGGACAGGTGGAAACACCATATATTTT

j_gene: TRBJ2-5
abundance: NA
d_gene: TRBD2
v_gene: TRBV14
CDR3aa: CASSQSELAGGHKTQYF
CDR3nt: TGTGCCAGCAGCCAAAGCGAACTAGCGGGGGGCCATAAGACCCAGTACTTC

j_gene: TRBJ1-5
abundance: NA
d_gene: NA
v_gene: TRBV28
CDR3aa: CASRSTIGQPQHF
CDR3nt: TGTGCCAGCAGGTCTACTATAGGTCAGCCCCAGCATTTT